A selection of T cell receptor beta chains follows, all from one sample in a study of blood T cells in healthy people across ages. From the 5' RACE reads, TCRdb called clonotypes with MiXCR, one entry per CDR3 protein. The profile shows 650,000 to 800,000 distinct CDR3 sequences, more than 40% of them singletons. The sample was blood. These TCRs come from a man aged 55 to 69 in good health. Both conserved end residues are part of each CDR3. D genes are given only for firm matches. Clone size appears in some rows only: once, few, many, or a class for an expanded clone.

d_call | j_call | clone_size | v_call | cdr3_aa | cdr3_nt
TRBD2 | TRBJ2-5 | . | TRBV9 | CASSVDSGGYNEQYF | TGTGCCAGCAGCGTAGACAGCGGGGGCTACAATGAGCAGTACTTC
. | TRBJ2-4 | . | TRBV5-1 | CASSSSGGQLLNIQYF | TGCGCCAGCAGCTCCTCTGGGGGGCAACTGTTGAACATTCAGTACTTC
TRBD1 | TRBJ2-5 | few | TRBV10-2 | CASTGTGFVETQYF | TGCGCCAGCACCGGGACAGGGTTCGTTGAGACCCAGTACTTC
. | TRBJ2-1 | few | TRBV3-1 | CASSPQQSHNEQFF | TGTGCCAGCAGCCCCCAGCAGAGTCATAATGAGCAGTTCTTC
TRBD1 | TRBJ2-7 | . | TRBV28 | CAGTRGQGASSYEQYF | TGTGCCGGCACCCGGGGGCAGGGGGCAAGTTCGTACGAGCAGTACTTC
. | TRBJ2-5 | . | TRBV20-1 | CSARDPDLPQETQYF | TGCAGTGCTAGGGATCCTGACCTGCCTCAAGAGACCCAGTACTTC
. | TRBJ1-1 | few | TRBV20-1 | CSGGRPGSTEAFF | TGCAGTGGGGGCAGGCCCGGGAGCACTGAAGCTTTCTTT
. | TRBJ2-4 | . | TRBV7-8 | CASSLAVVKEQYF | TGTGCCAGCAGCTTAGCGGTTGTGAAAGAGCAGTACTTC
. | TRBJ1-2 | . | TRBV20-1 | CSAADAKYGYTF | TGCAGTGCCGCGGACGCGAAGTATGGCTACACCTTC
TRBD1 | TRBJ1-2 | . | TRBV20-1 | CSAPGQGSDYYGYTF | TGCAGTGCCCCGGGACAGGGGTCCGACTACTATGGCTACACCTTC
TRBD1 | TRBJ1-1 | . | TRBV10-3 | CAISTGGGLNTEAFF | TGTGCCATCAGTACAGGGGGCGGTTTGAACACTGAAGCTTTCTTT
TRBD1 | TRBJ1-5 | . | TRBV29-1 | CSVVLGQGGNQPQHF | TGCAGCGTTGTCTTGGGACAGGGTGGCAATCAGCCCCAGCATTTT
. | TRBJ2-1 | many | TRBV7-9 | CASSFNNRDYVRNEQFF | TGTGCCAGCAGCTTTAACAACAGGGATTATGTTAGGAATGAGCAGTTCTTC
. | TRBJ2-7 | . | TRBV20-1 | CSAEGWGLSSYEQYF | TGCAGTGCTGAGGGATGGGGCCTCAGCTCCTACGAGCAGTACTTC
. | TRBJ1-2 | . | TRBV20-1 | CKAGVGGAVAYGYTF | TGCAAGGCTGGGGTTGGGGGGGCGGTGGCCTATGGCTACACCTTC
TRBD2 | TRBJ2-3 | . | TRBV7-2 | CASSYRTSGSSDTQYF | TGTGCCAGCAGCTACAGGACTAGCGGGAGTTCAGATACGCAGTATTTT
TRBD2 | TRBJ2-7 | once | TRBV29-1 | CSVQVAGGGEQYF | TGCAGCGTTCAAGTAGCGGGAGGAGGGGAGCAGTACTTC
TRBD1 | TRBJ2-7 | few | TRBV12-3/TRBV12-4 | CASSEGQYTRRAYEQYF | TGTGCCAGCAGCGAGGGACAGTACACACGGAGAGCCTACGAGCAGTACTTC
. | TRBJ2-7 | few | TRBV20-1 | CSARRDTSSYEQYF | TGCAGTGCTAGACGGGACACCAGCTCCTACGAGCAGTACTTC
TRBD2 | TRBJ2-5 | . | TRBV15 | CATSRDGRTRSETQYF | TGTGCCACCAGCAGAGACGGCAGGACTAGATCAGAGACCCAGTACTTC
. | TRBJ2-7 | many | TRBV11-2 | CASRLVDRVYEQYF | TGTGCCAGCCGACTAGTCGACAGGGTCTACGAGCAGTACTTC
. | TRBJ2-5 | . | TRBV4-3 | CASSQDRFGGQETQYF | TGCGCCAGCAGCCAAGATCGGTTTGGGGGGCAAGAGACCCAGTACTTC
. | TRBJ2-6 | . | TRBV5-5 | CASSFGTRGSGANVLTF | TGTGCCAGCAGCTTCGGGACTCGTGGCTCTGGGGCCAACGTCCTGACTTTC
. | TRBJ2-3 | . | TRBV6-6 | CASSPREGTDTQYF | TGTGCCAGCAGCCCAAGGGAGGGCACAGATACGCAGTATTTT
TRBD2 | TRBJ2-5 | . | TRBV3-1 | CASSQSKRGIKEQYF | TGTGCCAGCAGCCAATCCAAGCGGGGGATTAAGGAGCAGTACTTC
. | TRBJ2-3 | . | TRBV7-2 | CASSLYPAPDTDTQYF | TGTGCCAGCAGCTTATACCCCGCCCCGGACACAGATACGCAGTATTTT
. | TRBJ1-2 | many | TRBV6-5 | CASSSDGRTKGYTF | TGTGCCAGCAGTTCCGACGGGAGGACTAAAGGCTACACCTTC
. | TRBJ1-2 | few | TRBV29-1 | CSVPGSYRGYTF | TGCAGCGTACCCGGTTCCTACCGGGGCTACACCTTC
. | TRBJ2-5 | few | TRBV18 | CASHRVSGQETQYF | TGTGCCAGCCACCGTGTTAGCGGCCAAGAGACCCAGTACTTC
. | TRBJ2-7 | . | TRBV30 | CAWSIGRIYEQYF | TGTGCCTGGAGTATAGGACGGATCTACGAGCAGTACTTC
. | TRBJ2-2 | . | TRBV18 | CASSPPFYTGVDSTGELFF | TGTGCCAGCTCACCACCCTTCTATACGGGAGTGGATAGTACCGGGGAGCTGTTTTTT
. | TRBJ1-4 | once | TRBV7-2 | CASSPNRVTNEKLFF | TGTGCCAGCAGCCCCAATCGGGTAACTAATGAAAAACTGTTTTTT
TRBD1 | TRBJ2-2 | . | TRBV7-9 | CASSLVSLPGTGLNTGELFF | TGTGCCAGCAGCTTAGTTTCCTTGCCCGGGACAGGGCTGAACACTGGGGAGCTGTTTTTT
TRBD1 | TRBJ1-6 | once | TRBV3-1 | CASSQELTGGAPPLHF | TGTGCCAGCAGCCAAGAGTTGACAGGGGGCGCGCCACCCCTCCACTTT
. | TRBJ2-5 | few | TRBV20-1 | CSALQAIKQETQYF | TGCAGTGCCCTCCAGGCGATCAAGCAAGAGACCCAGTACTTC
TRBD1 | TRBJ2-7 | . | TRBV20-1 | CSAPTGGDYEQYF | TGCAGTGCGCCAACAGGGGGCGACTACGAGCAGTACTTC
TRBD1 | TRBJ2-1 | . | TRBV12-3/TRBV12-4 | CASSATGNHEQFF | TGTGCCAGCAGTGCGACAGGGAACCATGAGCAGTTCTTC
TRBD2 | TRBJ2-5 | . | TRBV5-4 | CASSSLTSGTGGTQYF | TGTGCCAGCAGCTCCCTGACTAGCGGGACGGGCGGGACCCAGTACTTC
TRBD1 | TRBJ2-7 | few | TRBV5-1 | CASSPSGTGYEQYF | TGCGCCAGCAGCCCCTCCGGGACAGGGTACGAGCAGTACTTC
. | TRBJ2-4 | few | TRBV12-3/TRBV12-4 | CASSLPENIQYF | TGTGCCAGCAGTCTACCCGAAAACATTCAGTACTTC
. | TRBJ2-5 | . | TRBV20-1 | CSALSRVGPKGETQYF | TGCAGTGCTCTGTCACGAGTTGGTCCAAAAGGAGAGACCCAGTACTTC